Below, 27 T cell receptor beta chains from the same sample are listed, as sequenced in a study of blood T cell repertoires in COVID-19. Generated by immunoSEQ multiplex PCR, the TCRdb table keeps only in-frame clones and is missing some. The sample holds 150,000 to 200,000 clones, about 81% seen once. Sequencing was carried out using peripheral blood. The source is a woman at least 80 years old with COVID-19, enrolled during active disease.

This chain's CDR3 is CASSGAQGANYGYTF. As DNA, the CDR3 is TGTGCCAGCAGCGGGGCACAGGGGGCTAACTATGGCTACACCTTC. The chain uses TRBV13 and TRBJ1-2; 8 bases match TRBD1. V lost 5 bases, J lost 0 bases, and 5 bases stayed unmatched. Germline CDR1 is PRHDT and CDR2 is FYEKMQ (reference sequence). The CDR3 extends over 15 amino acids.

The V and J genes are TRBV5-1 and TRBJ2-7, with TRBD1 as a possible D gene (5 bases). Germline CDR1 is SGHRS and CDR2 is YFSETQ. V lost 5 bases to trimming and J lost 6 bases, with 15 bases between them. The CDR3 is 13 amino acids. The CDR3 sequence: CASRPTGRPEQYF. The CDR3 DNA reads as TGCGCCAGCAGACCCACAGGCAGACCCGAGCAGTACTTC.

This rearrangement joins TRBV3-1 (or the pseudogene TRBV3-2) to TRBJ1-3; D gene uncertain. The germline V and J ends were trimmed by 8 bases and 1 base, with 9 bases remaining between them. CDR3 length equals 13 residues. Per the germline V gene, CDR1 is LGHDT and CDR2 is YNNKEL (reference sequence). CDR3 DNA: TGTGCCAGCCTCCCTAGGTCTGGAAACACCATATATTTT. Its protein product is CASLPRSGNTIYF.

The chain joins TRBV18 to TRBJ1-2; TRBD1 is a possible D gene (6 bases). Germline V gives CDR1 KGHSH, CDR2 LQKENI. The ends were cut back, 2 bases at V and 8 bases at J, with 18 bases in the middle. The CDR3 extends over 15 amino acids. The CDR3 sequence is CASSPSGGQGLGYTF. DNA of the CDR3: TGTGCCAGCTCACCATCCGGGGGGCAGGGTCTCGGCTACACCTTC.

V gene TRBV19 combines with J gene TRBJ2-7; possibly TRBD2 for D (5 bases). CDR3 length: 12 amino acids. Trimming shortened V by 0 bases and J by 7 bases, and 7 bases separated the two germline ends. Germline V gene sequence: CDR1 LNHDA, CDR2 SQIVND (reference sequence). In DNA, the CDR3 is TGTGCCAGTAGTATAGATTGGAGGGAGCAGTACTTC. Residues: CASSIDWREQYF.

The chain employs TRBV7-8 and TRBJ2-1; TRBD2 aligns across 8 bases. J was trimmed by 2 bases and V by 1 base; bases with no gene match: 4. Germline CDR1 reads SGHVS; CDR2 reads FQNEAQ. This CDR3 comprises 16 residues. This chain's CDR3 is CASSLGEAGAYNEQFF. The CDR3 nucleotides read TGTGCCAGCAGCTTAGGAGAAGCGGGGGCCTACAATGAGCAGTTCTTC.

V usage is TRBV5-1 and J usage is TRBJ2-7; 8 bases match TRBD1. This CDR3 region has 16 residues. The J segment lost 5 bases and the V segment lost 0 bases, leaving 10 bases of the junction unmatched. In germline, CDR1 is SGHRS, CDR2 YFSETQ. The CDR3 DNA reads as TGCGCCAGCAGCTTGGTCGTCGGCCAGGGGGCCAACGAGCAGTACTTC. This sequence encodes CASSLVVGQGANEQYF. The full variable domain, in which reference TRBV5-1 and TRBJ2-7 provide the parts outside the CDR3, is KAGVTQTPRYLIKTRGQQVTLSCSPISGHRSVSWYQQTPGQGLQFLFEYFSETQRNKGNFPGRFSGRQFSNSRSEMNVSTLELGDSALYLCASSLVVGQGANEQYFGPGTRLTVT.

This chain links TRBV15 with TRBJ2-1; TRBD2 matches 12 bases. J lost 2 bases, V lost 4 bases, and 3 bases had no gene match. The CDR3 loop spans 16 amino acids. In germline, CDR1 is LNHNV, CDR2 YYDKDF (reference sequence). In DNA, the CDR3 is TGTGCCACCAGCAAAGGACTAGCGGGACCCTACAATGAGCAGTTCTTC. Residues: CATSKGLAGPYNEQFF.

The chain is built from TRBV9 and TRBJ2-3; 8 bases match TRBD2. V gave up 4 bases and J gave up 1 base; unmatched junction bases: 5. Germline CDR1 SGDLS, CDR2 YYNGEE. The CDR3 runs 15 residues. The CDR3 bases are TGTGCCAGCAGCTATAGCGGGATTGGCACAGATACGCAGTATTTT. Translating gives CASSYSGIGTDTQYF.

This clone has only one observation. This chain joins TRBV9 and TRBJ2-5; 8 bases agree with TRBD2. With V trimmed by 3 bases and J by 1 base, 5 bases remained unmatched. The length of the CDR3 is 15 residues. Germline V gives CDR1 SGDLS, CDR2 YYNGEE. For the CDR3, the DNA is TGTGCCAGCAGCGGAACGCTAGCGGGCCAAGAGACCCAGTACTTC. It yields the protein CASSGTLAGQETQYF.

This chain links TRBV7-2 with TRBJ1-1; unclear D gene. The CDR3 is 14 amino acids. V dropped 1 base and J dropped 1 base, with 7 bases sitting between them. CDR1 and CDR2 (germline): SGHTA, FQGNSA. The CDR3 bases are TGTGCCAGCAGCTTAGGTCGAGGGAACACTGAAGCTTTCTTT. Its translation is CASSLGRGNTEAFF.

The J gene is TRBJ1-2, the V gene TRBV10-3; unclear D gene. CDR1 ENHRY and CDR2 SYGVKD come from the germline V gene. This CDR3 has 12 residues. Trimming stripped 2 bases from V and 4 bases from J, with 5 bases between. The CDR3 nucleotides are TGTGCCATCAGTGAGGAGCTCTATGGCTACACCTTC. Translated, it gives CAISEELYGYTF.

The V call is TRBV27, the J call TRBJ1-2; no definite D call. Germline loops: CDR1 MNHEY, CDR2 SMNVEV (reference sequence). The ends were cut back, 3 bases at V and 8 bases at J, with 13 bases in the middle. There are 13 residues in the CDR3. The CDR3 bases are TGTGCCAGCAGTTTGTCGGGTGTGGAGGGCTACACCTTC. It codes for CASSLSGVEGYTF.

J is TRBJ2-7 and V is TRBV7-9; D possibly corresponds to TRBD2 (6 bases). The germline V gene has CDR1 SEHNR and CDR2 FQNEAQ (reference sequence). This CDR3 is 16 amino acids long. V lost 3 bases to trimming and J lost 0 bases, with 15 bases between them. The CDR3, as DNA: TGTGCCAGCAGCTTTGGGGACTCCCTGAGCTCCTACGAGCAGTACTTC. As protein: CASSFGDSLSSYEQYF.

The chain employs TRBV19 and TRBJ1-2, with no clear D. CDR1 is LNHDA and CDR2 is SQIVND in the germline V gene (reference sequence). This CDR3 contains 13 residues. Trimming shortened V by 1 base and J by 8 bases, and 11 bases separated the two germline ends. CDR3 amino acids: CASSIGEKRGYTF. The CDR3 DNA follows: TGTGCCAGTAGTATAGGGGAGAAGAGGGGCTACACCTTC.

This clone was found a few times. The V call is TRBV5-1, the J call TRBJ1-2; possible D gene TRBD1, 6 bases. The germline V gene encodes CDR1 SGHRS and CDR2 YFSETQ. The CDR3 has 14 amino acids. V lost 2 bases and J 8 bases, leaving 16 bases between the germline ends. CDR3 residues: CASSFSGEQSGYTF. The CDR3 bases are TGCGCCAGCAGCTTTTCAGGGGAACAGTCAGGCTACACCTTC.

With regard to this clone: A read error is likely here: a far larger clone is one base away. V is TRBV7-2 and J is TRBJ1-1, with a weak D call TRBD1 (5 bases). Germline assignment: CDR1 SGHTA and CDR2 FQGNSA. The CDR3 sequence is 13 residues long. V dropped 5 bases and J dropped 1 base, with 8 bases sitting between them. CDR3 sequence reads: CASSVDRNTEAFF. In nucleotides, the CDR3 is TGTGCCAGCAGCGTAGACAGGAACACTGAAGCTTTCTTT. Together with reference TRBV7-2 and TRBJ1-1, the CDR3 gives the full variable domain: GAGVSQSPSNKVTEKGKDVELRCDPISGHTALYWYRQSLGQGLEFLIYFQGNSAPDKSGLPSDRFSAERTGGSVSTLTIQRTQQEDSAVYLCASSVDRNTEAFFGQGTRLTVV.

As DNA, the CDR3 is TGTGCCAGCAGCCAACCGAGTTCACCCCTCCACTTT. Translated: CASSQPSSPLHF. V gene TRBV7-9 combines with J gene TRBJ1-6; D unclear. CDR1 and CDR2 (germline): SEHNR, FQNEAQ (reference sequence). Trimming cost V 5 bases and J 9 bases, with 8 bases left between them. This CDR3 spans 12 amino acids.

There are many counts of this clone. The rearrangement joins TRBV5-6 to TRBJ2-3, with TRBD2 as a possible D gene (6 bases). The CDR3 consists of 15 residues. The V and J ends lost 0 bases and 2 bases respectively, with 10 bases between them. Per germline, CDR1 SGHDT and CDR2 YYEEEE. CDR3 nucleotide sequence: TGTGCCAGCAGCTTGGTTACTAGCTCCACAGATACGCAGTATTTT. Its protein product is CASSLVTSSTDTQYF.

This rearrangement joins TRBV7-9 to TRBJ2-7, with 7 bases aligning to TRBD1. The trim removed 5 bases at V and 2 bases at J, leaving 9 bases unmatched. The germline V gene encodes CDR1 SEHNR and CDR2 FQNEAQ (reference sequence). This CDR3 has 15 amino acids. The CDR3 sequence: CASSPRDRETYEQYF. In DNA form, the CDR3 reads TGTGCCAGCAGCCCGCGTGACAGGGAAACCTACGAGCAGTACTTC.

In this sample, this clone turned up a few times. The chain links TRBV18 to TRBJ2-7; 9 positions match TRBD2. Trimming at V came to 4 bases and at J to 2 bases, leaving 3 bases not matched to a gene. CDR3 length equals 14 residues. Germline V gives CDR1 KGHSH, CDR2 LQKENI. The CDR3 DNA is TGTGCCAGCTCACTCGCTAGCGGGACCTACGAGCAGTACTTC. Translation: CASSLASGTYEQYF.

This clone appeared many times. This chain connects TRBV5-1 to TRBJ2-5; weak D call: TRBD2 (7 bases). The germline V gene has CDR1 SGHRS and CDR2 YFSETQ. V dropped 0 bases and J dropped 2 bases, with 11 bases sitting between them. This CDR3 is built from 15 residues. The CDR3 region has the DNA TGCGCCAGCAGCTTGGTAGGGGGAGGGCAAGAGACCCAGTACTTC. Residues: CASSLVGGGQETQYF.

This chain uses TRBV5-1 with TRBJ2-1; 8 nucleotides agree with TRBD2. Germline V lookup: CDR1 SGHRS, CDR2 YFSETQ. This CDR3 spans 14 amino acids. V lost 3 bases to trimming and J lost 9 bases; unmatched junction nucleotides: 8. In DNA, the CDR3 is TGCGCCAGCAGCTGGGCGGGAGGAACTAGTGAGCAGTTCTTC. Translated, it gives CASSWAGGTSEQFF. Looking up the rest from reference TRBV5-1 and TRBJ2-1 gives the full variable domain: KAGVTQTPRYLIKTRGQQVTLSCSPISGHRSVSWYQQTPGQGLQFLFEYFSETQRNKGNFPGRFSGRQFSNSRSEMNVSTLELGDSALYLCASSWAGGTSEQFFGPGTRLTVL.

V gene TRBV5-1 combines with J gene TRBJ2-3, with 8 bases identical to TRBD2. The CDR3 runs to 17 residues. The J segment lost 2 bases and the V segment lost 0 bases, leaving 8 bases of the junction unmatched. Germline assignment: CDR1 SGHRS and CDR2 YFSETQ. The CDR3 protein is CASSLAGVSGVTDTQYF. In nucleotides, the CDR3 is TGCGCCAGCAGCTTGGCCGGGGTTAGCGGGGTCACAGATACGCAGTATTTT.

This clone has a handful of counts. The chain employs TRBV2 and TRBJ1-2; no clear D gene. The CDR3 is 13 residues long. The V and J ends lost 4 bases and 8 bases respectively, with 14 bases between them. The germline CDR1 and CDR2 sequences are SNHLY and FYNNEI. This CDR3 reads CASSVAGPGGYTF. The CDR3 region has the DNA TGTGCCAGCAGTGTTGCGGGCCCTGGGGGCTACACCTTC.

This clone has a handful of counts. J is TRBJ1-3 and V is TRBV5-8; D not resolved. Germline lookup yields CDR1 SGHTS and CDR2 YDEGEE. V was cut by 0 bases and J by 0 bases, with 4 bases left in between. The CDR3 totals 14 residues. DNA for the CDR3: TGTGCCAGCAGCTTGGACAGCTCTGGAAACACCATATATTTT. Translating gives CASSLDSSGNTIYF.

The V and J genes are TRBV4-2 and TRBJ2-1; TRBD2 agrees at 7 bases. Germline-derived CDR1 and CDR2 are LGHNA and YNFKEQ. Trimming at V came to 1 base and at J to 1 base, leaving 7 bases not matched to a gene. The CDR3 runs 17 residues. CDR3 region: CASSQGVAGVSYNEQFF. CDR3 in DNA: TGTGCCAGCAGCCAAGGTGTAGCGGGTGTGTCCTACAATGAGCAGTTCTTC.